This T cell receptor beta chain emerged from a study of cytomegalovirus exposure and HLA in healthy donors (TCRdb year 2017). Describing the broader study: An earlier analysis of approximately 600 of the donors reported approximately 270 Gb of sequence data and some 120 million unique TCR beta sequences from roughly 200 million T cells. Approximately 310 gigabases of sequencing data and approximately 85 million unique TCR sequences were included in an early release covering over 600 HLA-typed donors. Of the roughly 400 genotyped donors, 81% fell in the genetic ancestry cluster associated with self-reported Caucasian donors. The study aimed to test whether cataloging public T cell receptors could reveal signatures of past pathogen exposure. Using immunosequencing, the study profiled T cell repertoires from approximately 700 subjects and related those repertoires to cytomegalovirus serostatus. Besides the first cohort of approximately 710 subjects, a separate validation cohort made up of around 120 different subjects was used. The study combined high-throughput TCR immunosequencing, statistical association of individual TCRs with disease status, and machine learning to predict cytomegalovirus infection status. A later analysis re-examined previously published TCR beta repertoires from more than 550 donors and added high-resolution HLA genotyping to investigate patterns of TCR occurrence. Rather than using new phenotypic data, the later analysis identified candidate immune exposures from TCR beta sequences and from how often those sequences occurred across donors. In an earlier analysis of over 550 of the donors, high-throughput TCR beta sequencing was used to judge whether each TCR beta V gene segment behaved as functional or pseudogenic. Donor age, sex, ethnicity and CMV serostatus were compiled alongside the repertoire data. A later genetic analysis used genome-wide SNP genotypes for about three fifths of the 666 donors, treating that subset as a discovery cohort. Every repertoire in the discovery cohort had been generated on one and the same sequencing platform. HLA typing included class I and class II loci at four-digit resolution. The number of typed donors differed by locus: about 629-630 for A, B, C, DRB1 and DQB1; 500 to 550 for DQA1; some 610 for DPA1; and some 450 for DPB1. About 5 DR-DQ haplotypes were handled as single units for association and clustering, since linkage in the cohort was strong. Among 300 to 500 genotyped donors of the cohort, an average of approximately 220,000 unique TCR beta nucleotide sequences was sequenced per donor, of which roughly 17% were non-productive. Beyond this particular receptor, the publication reports: The only immune exposure information available for the cohort was CMV serostatus. A further reported finding was that TCR beta sequences accurately predicted the HLA-A and HLA-B alleles for most subjects in the first cohort. Compared with equally common non-associated chains, HLA-associated TCR beta chains in a later analysis were more clonally expanded and had lower generation probabilities. According to a later analysis, TCR association rates differed among HLA loci, with DRB1 alleles showing the most associated TCRs and HLA-C alleles showing the fewest. The study gave a list of roughly 150 TCR beta chains associated with cytomegalovirus. In this cohort, only TCR beta chains were sequenced, and detectable features were limited by the absence of alpha or paired-chain data. In a later analysis, 16,951 TCR beta sequences were associated with specific HLA alleles at a false discovery rate of 0.05. Most TCR sequences were seen in very few donors, while some public TCRs were found in many individuals. HLA typing was unavailable for some donors at each locus, so association tests used only the typed subset. Because the 87-base-pair reads could not distinguish some IMGT-functional V segments, including TRBV6-2 and TRBV6-3, those segments were excluded. A later analysis found that most CMV-associated TCR beta chains appeared HLA-restricted, with HLA associations seemingly driven largely by CMV exposure. In an earlier analysis of around 600 of the donors, most TCR beta V segments appeared in productive rearrangements about 87% or about 30% of the time, broadly matching IMGT annotations. A later analysis reported that several top co-occurrence clusters appeared linked to parvovirus B19, influenza, CMV and Epstein-Barr virus. The classifier was reported to diagnose cytomegalovirus status with high specificity and sensitivity in both the original cohort and the validation cohort. In vitro tests confirmed that a few of the cytomegalovirus-associated TCR beta chains recognize cytomegalovirus antigens. V-gene and J-gene trimming of TCR beta chains was associated with a missense DCLRE1C variant in a later genetic analysis, and the association was replicated in an independent cohort. When HLA alleles, especially DR and DQ, strongly co-occurred, TCR associations were difficult to assign to individual alleles. Because counts were too low, seventeen rarely observed V segments, including chromosome 9 orphons, were left out of the earlier analysis of 587 of the donors. The authors suggested that the approach could potentially be generalized to other disease states and immunological phenotypes. A later genetic analysis reported fewer N-insertions in productive TCRs among donors in an Asian-associated ancestry cluster than the roughly 700-donor mean. Correlated functional status among segregating V segments might reflect linkage disequilibrium, but an unknown experimental factor could not be ruled out. Roughly uniform sequencing depth across donors was assumed in presence/absence analyses, although this assumption may not hold. A group of highly shared sequence variants was considered likely to be a technical artifact of the sequencing pipeline.

As concerns this clone: Its antigen is currently not known. No base quality values were provided; no much bigger clone lies one nucleotide off.

The CDR3, cysteine through phenylalanine, is 14 amino acids long. Only CDR3 DNA remains: 42 bases, in frame from the first base. V is clipped by 7 bases and J by 7 bases, and the sequence between their germline boundaries is 17 bases long. CDR1 and CDR2, looked up from the germline V gene (reference sequence), are SGHAT and FQDESV. The cohort was made up of several hundred healthy bone marrow donors. All cohort members were sampled while nominally healthy, although unrecorded immune exposures were likely present. The donor was CMV seropositive and belonged to the group of about 290 seropositive cohort members. A peripheral blood sample was collected from each donor, and TCR beta sequencing was performed on peripheral blood mononuclear cells. Genomic DNA was extracted from the blood cell samples with the Qiagen DNeasy Blood Extraction Kit. Library method: the immunoSEQ multiplex PCR assay. The multiplex PCR relied on a mix of 60 forward primers for TCR Vbeta segments and 13 reverse primers for TCR Jbeta segments. Amplification of the CDR3 region of rearranged TCR beta genes was performed with a multiplex PCR assay on genomic DNA. On the Illumina HiSeq System, the amplified TCR beta libraries were sequenced as 87-base-pair reads. The authors' analysis ran thus. A later analysis tallied tens of millions of unique TCR beta chains across the 550 to 850 repertoires, and some 12 million of those chains were shared by two or more donors. Raw reads were error-corrected and collapsed into unique sequences with a nearest-neighbor algorithm that merged closely related sequences to remove PCR and sequencing errors. To assign V, D and J gene segments, CDR3 sequences were aligned to IMGT reference sequences. For a sequence to be retained, a match of at least six nucleotides to both a V gene segment and a J gene segment was required. A rearrangement counted as productive if the CDR3 had no stop codons and remained in frame with V and J, and every other rearrangement counted as non-productive. CDR3 was defined by IMGT convention, running from the second conserved V-encoded cysteine to the conserved J-encoded phenylalanine. Sequences without an unambiguous match to a single V gene segment were excluded from the earlier analysis of 587 of the donors. An earlier analysis of a few hundred of the donors classified V segments as functional when productive rearrangements were above 56.7% and as segregating when the standard deviation between donors was above 5%. A statistical classification framework was built to diagnose cytomegalovirus status from the catalog of TCR beta chain sequences. In a later analysis, TCR nucleotide sequences were compared against IMGT/GENE-DB human TR gene sequences so that V and J genes could be assigned. A later analysis assigned CDR3 sequences and most-parsimonious VDJ recombination scenarios with the TCRdist pipeline. In a later analysis, each TCR beta chain was defined by its CDR3 amino acid sequence together with its V-gene family, and reads lacking a unique V-gene family were excluded. In a later analysis, fewer than 600 highly shared, low-generation-probability nucleotide sequences were removed to address suspected cross-contamination and a sequencing artifact. A later analysis calculated a clonal expansion index for each public chain from normalized within-repertoire ranks of inferred template counts. A later analysis computed generation probabilities with a VDJ recombination model fitted to out-of-frame rearrangements, and checked the results against IGoR. A later analysis scored TCR-TCR, TCR-HLA and TCR-CMV co-occurrence with hypergeometric tests, applying a repertoire-size bias correction to TCR pairs. In a later analysis, false discovery rates were estimated by permuting HLA or CMV assignments 20 times. In a later analysis, co-occurring TCRs were grouped using DBSCAN, with TCRdist sequence similarity added in when clustering inside HLA-allele-positive subsets. Co-occurrence clustering excluded repertoires with fewer than 30,000 or more than 120,000 public chains, plus five with anomalous nucleotide sharing. TCRdb took this table from immuneACCESS and kept in-frame rearrangements with V and J called. Such tables lack part of the clones; where checked against another copy, unresolved V genes explain under half of the gap, and the rest is unexplained. V and J calls and clone size are given by that table; D and trimming were obtained from the DNA. Counted in this sample were roughly 180,000 clones; approximately 83% of them appeared once. Together, the top ten hold 7.5% to 10% of the sample.

The rearranged segments are TRBV11-1 and TRBJ1-5; the D gene is not confidently resolved. Sample: PBMCs. This TCR came from a young man in good health and CMV-seropositive. The CDR3 protein sequence reads: CASIALFLRQPQHF. The DNA sequence reads TGTGCCAGCATTGCGCTTTTCCTGAGACAGCCCCAGCATTTT.